A selection of T cell receptor beta chains follows, all from one sample in a study of tumor-infiltrating lymphocytes in primary liver carcinoma. MiXCR was run by TCRdb on the multiplex PCR reads, yielding one entry per CDR3 protein. This sample has approximately 73,000 distinct CDR3 sequences, with 60% to 80% found just once. The source material was liver tumor tissue from sampling region 4. Receptors were obtained from a man in his forties with primary liver carcinoma and hepatitis B virus infection. Both conserved end residues are part of each CDR3. The size field is filled for only some rows; it gives once, few, many or a size class.

abundance | v_gene | CDR3aa
NA | TRBV6-1 | CAGSGEEANEKLFF
once | TRBV11-2 | CASSLEVGDERLFF
once | TRBV6-1 | CASRPDSLTEASF
NA | TRBV5-1 | CASSQDLRSSYNEQFF
NA | TRBV5-1 | CASSLGDGHMNTEAFF
many | TRBV7-8 | CASSLVDGSGYTF
many | TRBV28 | CASSLKLTQYF
NA | TRBV5-1 | CAGSLVLGGSEQYF
NA | TRBV9 | CASSPPGDRGRVYGYTF
many | TRBV6-5 | CASSYSYTGGDEQFF
NA | TRBV11-2 | CASKLGHSSYEKYF
NA | TRBV4-2 | CASSQAITSGTEQYF
NA | TRBV11-2 | CTSSLPVGISYEQYF
NA | TRBV28 | CASSPTGLEQYF
NA | TRBV11-2 | CASSAQLLGTGARDTQYF
NA | TRBV29-1 | CSVGSGRGFAF
many | TRBV10-2 | CASTVGTSGFNTDTQYF
few | TRBV28 | CASSQTAGYPGEQYF
NA | TRBV6-4 | CASSPRLADTGELLF
few | TRBV7-9 | CASSLQWGQFF
NA | TRBV29-1 | CSVEVLEKTQYF
NA | TRBV6-5 | CASSLWTGMKAGANALTF
NA | TRBV29-1 | CSISLVRNEQFF
NA | TRBV28 | CASSPRTGGIGSPLHF